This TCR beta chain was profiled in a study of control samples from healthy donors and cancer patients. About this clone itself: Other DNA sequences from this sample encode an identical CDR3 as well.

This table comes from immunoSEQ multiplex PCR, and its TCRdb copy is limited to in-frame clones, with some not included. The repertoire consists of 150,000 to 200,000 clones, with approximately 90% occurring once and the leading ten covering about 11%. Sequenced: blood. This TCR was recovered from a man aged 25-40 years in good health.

The DNA of the CDR3 is TGTGCCAGCAGCTTAGTAGACAGGGGGAACACTGAAGCTTTCTTT. It encodes CASSLVDRGNTEAFF. The V call is TRBV7-8, the J call TRBJ1-1, with TRBD1 matching 8 bases. Germline CDR1 and CDR2: SGHVS and FQNEAQ. V lost 1 base, J lost 1 base, and 2 bases stayed unmatched. CDR3 size: 15 residues.